This TCR beta chain was sequenced for a study of identical twins' blood T cells. This clonotype was found a few times. The CDR3 runs to 11 residues. Trimming removed 4 bases from V and 5 bases from J, with 4 bases in between. Germline values: CDR1 SNHLY, CDR2 FYNNEI. TCRdb redid the calling of the 5' RACE reads with MiXCR, one entry per CDR3 protein. The table has hundreds of thousands of distinct CDR3 sequences, more than 25% seen once. The chain is built from TRBV2 and TRBJ2-3; D not resolved. Sequencing was performed on PBMCs. This sequence originates from a woman between 18 and 50 years old in good health. The DNA of the CDR3 is TGTGCCAGCAGTGGAGGAGATACGCAGTATTTT. Encoded protein: CASSGGDTQYF.